These 27 T cell receptor beta chains share one sample of origin, sequenced in a study of T cell repertoires in cytomegalovirus infection. Their antigens are not known. From the reads, TCRdb called clonotypes with MiXCR, one entry per CDR3 protein. This sample has roughly 920,000 distinct CDR3 sequences; roughly 30% occur once, and the top ten carry about an eighth. Specimen: cultured CD8+ T cells from PBMCs, collected from culture after CMV antigen stimulation. The source of these receptors is a human donor in good health (CMV status not recorded). Some clones in this sample may be carry-over from other donors' samples.

The chain has TRBV27 and TRBJ2-5; 7 bases align to TRBD1. Germline-derived CDR1 and CDR2 are MNHEY and SMNVEV (reference sequence). J gave up 1 base and V 6 bases, and 5 bases lay outside the gene matches. CDR3 length equals 14 residues. The CDR3 sequence: CASRPRTGQETQYF. The CDR3 DNA reads TGTGCCAGCAGACCTCGGACAGGCCAAGAGACCCAGTACTTC.

In its sample, this clonotype was seen a few times. This chain joins TRBV28 and TRBJ2-3; no firm D call. Trimming removed 5 bases from V and 1 base from J, with 13 bases in between. Germline CDR1 is MDHEN and CDR2 is SYDVKM. The CDR3 length is 15 residues. CDR3: CASSGRKVGTDTQYF. CDR3 in DNA: TGTGCCAGCAGTGGTCGCAAGGTGGGCACAGATACGCAGTATTTT.

The chain couples TRBV15 to TRBJ2-5, with D perhaps TRBD2 (5 bases). Germline V lookup: CDR1 LNHNV, CDR2 YYDKDF (reference sequence). Trimming stripped 5 bases from V and 1 base from J, with 14 bases between. The CDR3 is 15 amino acids. The CDR3 DNA reads TGTGCCACCAGCCACTGGCGGGCTACCCAAGAGACCCAGTACTTC. This gives the protein CATSHWRATQETQYF.

For this clonotype: Being one base from a much bigger clone, this may be a read error. The rearrangement joins TRBV12-3 or TRBV12-4 to TRBJ1-4; D possibly corresponds to TRBD1 (5 bases). This CDR3 is 16 amino acids long. The DNA for the CDR3 is TGTGCCAGCCGTTTTCGGGCCACAGGAACTAATGAAAAACTGTTTTTT. This encodes CASRFRATGTNEKLFF.

This chain joins TRBV9 and TRBJ1-1; the match to TRBD1 covers 9 bases. The CDR3 is 14 residues long. V shed 3 bases, J shed 6 bases, and the junction held 6 bases outside the gene matches. Germline V gene lookup returns CDR1 SGDLS and CDR2 YYNGEE. The CDR3 DNA sequence: TGTGCCAGCAGCGGCAGGACAGGGGTCGCTGAAGCTTTCTTT. This sequence encodes CASSGRTGVAEAFF.

V usage is TRBV15 and J usage is TRBJ1-5; D is unclear. Looked up from germline, CDR1 is LNHNV and CDR2 is YYDKDF (reference sequence). The CDR3 extends over 14 amino acids. Trimming shortened V by 1 base and J by 7 bases, and 11 bases separated the two germline ends. The CDR3, as DNA: TGTGCCACCAGCAGAGGCGGGGTCGTACAGCCCCAGCATTTT. Translating it yields CATSRGGVVQPQHF. The variable domain in full, completed from reference TRBV15 and TRBJ1-5, reads DAMVIQNPRYQVTQFGKPVTLSCSQTLNHNVMYWYQQKSSQAPKLLFHYYDKDFNNEADTPDNFQSRRPNTSFCFLDIRSPGLGDTAMYLCATSRGGVVQPQHFGDGTRLSIL.

The chain combines TRBV6-6 with TRBJ1-5; tentative D call: TRBD1 (6 bases). Germline assignment: CDR1 MNHNY and CDR2 SVGAGI (reference sequence). This CDR3 contains 13 residues. V was shortened by 7 bases and J by 7 bases, with 14 bases between the two germline ends. CDR3 sequence reads: CASTRTVKQPQHF. The CDR3, as DNA: TGTGCCAGCACCAGGACAGTAAAGCAGCCCCAGCATTTT.

The J gene is TRBJ2-5, the V gene TRBV7-9; tentative D call: TRBD2 (5 bases). The CDR3 loop spans 15 amino acids. Germline loops: CDR1 SEHNR, CDR2 FQNEAQ (reference sequence). V lost 1 base and J lost 4, with 13 bases in between. Written as DNA, the CDR3 is TGTGCCAGCAGCTTAGTTAACAACGCGGGAGAGACCCAGTACTTC. This encodes CASSLVNNAGETQYF. The whole variable domain, filled in from reference TRBV7-9 and TRBJ2-5, reads DTGVSQNPRHKITKRGQNVTFRCDPISEHNRLYWYRQTLGQGPEFLTYFQNEAQLEKSRLLSDRFSAERPKGSFSTLEIQRTEQGDSAMYLCASSLVNNAGETQYFGPGTRLLVL.

This clonotype showed up just a few times. The rearrangement joins TRBV29-1 to TRBJ1-5, with D hard to call. V was shortened by 0 bases and J by 0 bases, with 6 bases between the two germline ends. This CDR3 comprises 14 residues. Looked up from germline, CDR1 is SQVTM and CDR2 is ANQGSEA. CDR3 region: CSVEEDGSNQPQHF. The CDR3 bases are TGCAGCGTTGAAGAGGACGGTAGCAATCAGCCCCAGCATTTT.

This clonotype appeared once. J is TRBJ2-7 and V is TRBV20-1, with 12 bases matching TRBD1. Trimming cost V 6 bases and J 3 bases; bases outside gene matches: 6. Germline V CDR1 and CDR2: DFQATT, SNEGSKA (reference sequence). The length of the CDR3 is 14 residues. The CDR3 DNA sequence: TGCAGTGCCCTCGGGACAGGGGGCCACTACGAGCAGTACGTC. Protein: CSALGTGGHYEQYV.

This clonotype showed up just a few times. CDR3 loop: CASSLGATGNEQFF. DNA for the CDR3: TGTGCCAGCAGTTTGGGGGCTACCGGCAATGAGCAGTTCTTC. The J gene is TRBJ2-1, the V gene TRBV28, with TRBD1 as a possible D gene (6 bases). Deletions cut 3 bases from V and 6 bases from J, with 12 bases between. Germline CDR1 and CDR2: MDHEN and SYDVKM. The CDR3 has 14 amino acids.

The CDR3 region has the DNA TGTGCCAGCAGCGTAGGGCTAGCGGGGGGGAACGAGCAGTACTTC. It codes for CASSVGLAGGNEQYF. The rearrangement joins TRBV9 to TRBJ2-7; TRBD2 matches 12 bases. Per the germline V gene, CDR1 is SGDLS and CDR2 is YYNGEE. The CDR3 has 15 residues. Unmatched junction bases numbered 3, after V lost 0 bases and J lost 5 bases.

The chain recombines TRBV27 with TRBJ2-1; tentatively, D is TRBD1 or TRBD2 (5 bases each). Trimming removed 7 bases from V and 8 bases from J, with 15 bases in between. Germline lookup yields CDR1 MNHEY and CDR2 SMNVEV (reference sequence). CDR3 length: 13 amino acids. CDR3 in amino acids: CASTRGPRDEQFF. CDR3 DNA sequence: TGTGCCAGCACCCGGGGCCCTCGGGATGAGCAGTTCTTC.

The V call is TRBV6-1, the J call TRBJ2-7; either TRBD1 or TRBD2 may supply D (5 bases each). CDR1 MNHNS and CDR2 SASEGT come from the germline V gene. V was trimmed by 7 bases and J by 4 bases, leaving 14 bases between them. The CDR3 has 13 amino acids. Here the CDR3 reads CASTYGTAYEQYV. DNA of the CDR3: TGTGCCAGCACCTACGGGACGGCATACGAGCAGTACGTC.

The chain recombines TRBV12-3 or TRBV12-4 with TRBJ2-2; 9 positions match TRBD2. V gave up 5 bases and J gave up 9 bases; unmatched junction bases: 7. The CDR3 is made up of 14 amino acids. The CDR3 coding sequence is TGTGCCAGCAGTGTTACTAGCGGGTTACGGGAGCTGTTTTTT. As protein: CASSVTSGLRELFF.

Written as DNA, the CDR3 is TGCAGTGCTCTGAGGTCAGAGGCAACAGATACGCAGTATTTT. Amino acids: CSALRSEATDTQYF. The chain employs TRBV20-1 and TRBJ2-3; D is unclear. CDR3 length: 14 amino acids. Germline assignment: CDR1 DFQATT and CDR2 SNEGSKA (reference sequence). Between the trimmed V and J ends, which lost 5 bases and 3 bases, there was a span of 15 bases.

This chain connects TRBV7-2 to TRBJ1-6; 9 bases map to TRBD1. CDR1 SGHTA and CDR2 FQGNSA come from the germline V gene. The CDR3 loop spans 17 amino acids. V lost 2 bases to trimming and J lost 7 bases; unmatched junction nucleotides: 9. For the CDR3, the DNA is TGTACCAGCAGCTTAACCGGGACAGGGAGGGTGAATTCACCCCTCCACTTT. Amino acid sequence: CTSSLTGTGRVNSPLHF.

The chain combines TRBV7-9 with TRBJ2-1; TRBD2 agrees at 11 bases. This CDR3 spans 15 amino acids. Trimming took 5 bases from V and 7 from J; bases not matched to a gene: 7. CDR1 and CDR2 (germline): SEHNR, FQNEAQ (reference sequence). CDR3 nucleotide sequence: TGTGCCAGCAGCCGACTTAGCGGGGGGGGAAATGAGCAGTTCTTC. Translated: CASSRLSGGGNEQFF. Full variable domain (missing parts from reference TRBV7-9 and TRBJ2-1): DTGVSQNPRHKITKRGQNVTFRCDPISEHNRLYWYRQTLGQGPEFLTYFQNEAQLEKSRLLSDRFSAERPKGSFSTLEIQRTEQGDSAMYLCASSRLSGGGNEQFFGPGTRLTVL.

This clonotype turned up a few times. This chain uses TRBV6-2 or TRBV6-3 with TRBJ2-1; 11 bases map to TRBD2. Germline V gene sequence: CDR1 MNHEY, CDR2 SVGEGT. Unmatched junction bases numbered 11, after V lost 6 bases and J lost 7 bases. The CDR3 runs to 16 residues. The CDR3 DNA is TGTGCCAGCAGCCGTCCCGGAACTAGCGGGGGAAATGAGCAGTTCTTC. Amino acid sequence: CASSRPGTSGGNEQFF.

This clonotype was seen many times. The V gene is TRBV7-4, the J gene TRBJ1-5; D remains unclear. Germline CDR1 and CDR2: SGHVT and SQSDAQ. The CDR3 is made up of 15 amino acids. Trimming removed 3 bases at V and 7 bases at J, with 16 bases between. The DNA for the CDR3 is TGTGCCAGCAGCTTTCTCAAATCTCTGCAACAGCCCCAGCATTTT. Its translation: CASSFLKSLQQPQHF. Drawing the rest from reference TRBV7-4 and TRBJ1-5, the complete variable domain is GAGVSQSPRYKVAKRGRDVALRCDSISGHVTLYWYRQTLGQGSEVLTYSQSDAQRDKSGRPSGRFSAERPERSVSTLKIQRTEQGDSAVYLCASSFLKSLQQPQHFGDGTRLSIL.

The V call is TRBV27, the J call TRBJ2-5; D is perhaps TRBD1 (5 bases). V was cut by 7 bases and J by 5 bases, with 11 bases left in between. The CDR3 extends over 12 amino acids. Germline lookup yields CDR1 MNHEY and CDR2 SMNVEV (reference sequence). Here the CDR3 reads CASTQPGETQYF. CDR3 coding DNA: TGTGCCAGCACCCAGCCAGGGGAGACCCAGTACTTC.

Of note for this clonotype: A much larger clone sits a single nucleotide away, making a read error possible. The V call is TRBV5-4, the J call TRBJ2-1; no definite D call. The CDR3 has 12 amino acids. CDR1 is SGHNT, CDR2 YYREEE, per germline (reference sequence). Trimming pared 2 bases from V and 6 bases from J, leaving 6 bases between. CDR3 protein: CASSFAFNEQFF. The CDR3 DNA follows: TGTGCCAGCAGCTTCGCGTTCAATGAGCAGTTCTTC.

This clonotype was found a few times. This rearrangement joins TRBV27 to TRBJ1-6, with TRBD1 identical over 9 bases. The germline V gene encodes CDR1 MNHEY and CDR2 SMNVEV (reference sequence). The trim removed 4 bases at V and 10 bases at J, leaving 8 bases unmatched. This CDR3 comprises 15 residues. CDR3 coding DNA: TGTGCCAGCAGTTGGCTGGGGACAGGGTACTCACCCCTCCACTTT. This encodes CASSWLGTGYSPLHF.

The chain recombines TRBV6-5 with TRBJ2-6; D perhaps matches TRBD1 (6 bases). This CDR3 has 17 amino acids. Per germline, CDR1 MNHEY and CDR2 SVGAGI. V shed 2 bases and J shed 3 bases, with 14 bases lying between them. The CDR3 spells CASSYPPTGIGANVLTF. For the CDR3, the DNA is TGTGCCAGCAGTTACCCCCCTACAGGGATTGGGGCCAACGTCCTGACTTTC.

The genes are TRBV20-1 and TRBJ2-2; 10 nucleotides align to TRBD2. J was trimmed by 2 bases and V by 6 bases; bases with no gene match: 3. The CDR3 totals 14 residues. Germline values: CDR1 DFQATT, CDR2 SNEGSKA (reference sequence). DNA for the CDR3: TGCAGTGCGGGGACTAGCGATAACACCGGGGAGCTGTTTTTT. Its translation: CSAGTSDNTGELFF.

This chain links TRBV27 with TRBJ1-4; D is perhaps TRBD1 (6 bases). V was pared by 1 base and J by 15 bases, with 15 bases between. This CDR3 is 13 amino acids long. Germline V gene sequence: CDR1 MNHEY, CDR2 SMNVEV (reference sequence). The CDR3 protein is CASSLWAGEVMFF. The CDR3 DNA sequence: TGTGCCAGCAGTTTATGGGCAGGGGAGGTGATGTTTTTT. Together with reference TRBV27 and TRBJ1-4, the CDR3 gives the full variable domain: EAQVTQNPRYLITVTGKKLTVTCSQNMNHEYMSWYRQDPGLGLRQIYYSMNVEVTDKGDVPEGYKVSRKEKRNFPLILESPSPNQTSLYFCASSLWAGEVMFFGSGTQLSVL.

The chain recombines TRBV27 with TRBJ2-7; 9 positions agree with TRBD1. J lost 2 bases, V lost 10 bases, and 9 bases had no gene match. The CDR3 has 14 amino acids. Germline V lookup: CDR1 MNHEY, CDR2 SMNVEV (reference sequence). CDR3 DNA sequence: TGTGCCACCGGTCGGACAGGGGACCCCTACGAGCAGTACTTC. This gives the protein CATGRTGDPYEQYF.